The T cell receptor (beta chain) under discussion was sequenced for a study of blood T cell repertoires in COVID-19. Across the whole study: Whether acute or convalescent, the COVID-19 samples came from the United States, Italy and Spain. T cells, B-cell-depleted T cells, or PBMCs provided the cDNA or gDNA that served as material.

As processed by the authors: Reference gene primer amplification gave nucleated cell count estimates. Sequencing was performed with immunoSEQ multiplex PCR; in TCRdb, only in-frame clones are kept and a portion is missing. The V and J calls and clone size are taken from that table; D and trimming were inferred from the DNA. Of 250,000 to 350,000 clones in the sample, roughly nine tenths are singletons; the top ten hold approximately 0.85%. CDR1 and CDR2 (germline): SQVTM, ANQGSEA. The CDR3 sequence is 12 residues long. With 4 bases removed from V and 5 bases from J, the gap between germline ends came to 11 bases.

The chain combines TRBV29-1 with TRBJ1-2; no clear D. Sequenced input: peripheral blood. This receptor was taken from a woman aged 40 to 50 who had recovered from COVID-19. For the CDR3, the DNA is TGCAGCGTTGGAGGCCAACAATATGGCTACACCTTC. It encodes CSVGGQQYGYTF.